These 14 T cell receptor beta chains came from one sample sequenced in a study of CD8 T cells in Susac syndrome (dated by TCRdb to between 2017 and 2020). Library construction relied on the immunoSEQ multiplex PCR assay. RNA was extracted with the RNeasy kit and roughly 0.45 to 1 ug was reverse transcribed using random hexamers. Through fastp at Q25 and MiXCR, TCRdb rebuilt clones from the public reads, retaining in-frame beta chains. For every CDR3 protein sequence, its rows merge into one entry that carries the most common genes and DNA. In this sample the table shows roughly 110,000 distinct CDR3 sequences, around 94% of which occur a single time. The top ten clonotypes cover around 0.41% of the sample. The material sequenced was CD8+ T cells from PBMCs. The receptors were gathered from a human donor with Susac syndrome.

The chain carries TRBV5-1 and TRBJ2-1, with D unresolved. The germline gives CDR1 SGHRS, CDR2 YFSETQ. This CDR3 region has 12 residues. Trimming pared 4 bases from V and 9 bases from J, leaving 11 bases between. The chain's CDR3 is CASSERTPEQFF. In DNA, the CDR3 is TGCGCCAGCAGCGAGAGAACCCCTGAGCAGTTCTTC.

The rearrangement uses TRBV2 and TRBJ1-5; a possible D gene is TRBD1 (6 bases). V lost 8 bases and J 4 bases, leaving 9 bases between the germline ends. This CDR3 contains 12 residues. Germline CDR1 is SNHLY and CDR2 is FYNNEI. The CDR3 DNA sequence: TGTGCCAGCGGGGGCGGGAATCAGCCCCAGCATTTT. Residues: CASGGGNQPQHF.

CDR3 DNA sequence: TGTGCCAGCAGCGAGCCCCTCGGACAGGGAGAAGGAAACACCATATATTTT. Translated, it gives CASSEPLGQGEGNTIYF. The chain couples TRBV9 to TRBJ1-3; 8 bases map to TRBD1. The CDR3 has 17 amino acids. With 3 bases clipped from V and 4 bases from J, the junction kept 12 bases outside the gene matches. CDR1 and CDR2 (germline): SGDLS, YYNGEE.

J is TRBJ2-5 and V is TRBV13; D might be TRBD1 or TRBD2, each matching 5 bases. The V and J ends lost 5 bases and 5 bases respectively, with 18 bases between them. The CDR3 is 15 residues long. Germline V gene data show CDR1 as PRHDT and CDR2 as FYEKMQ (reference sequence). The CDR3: CASSRDEGDLETQYF. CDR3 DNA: TGTGCCAGCAGCCGGGACGAAGGGGATTTGGAGACCCAGTACTTC.

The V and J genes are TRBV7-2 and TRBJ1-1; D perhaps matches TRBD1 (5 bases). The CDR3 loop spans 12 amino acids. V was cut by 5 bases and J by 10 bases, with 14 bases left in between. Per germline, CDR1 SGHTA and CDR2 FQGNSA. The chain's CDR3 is CASSASGGRAFF. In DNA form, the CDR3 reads TGTGCCAGCAGCGCTAGCGGGGGGAGAGCTTTCTTT. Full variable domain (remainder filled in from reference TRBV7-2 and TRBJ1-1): GAGVSQSPSNKVTEKGKDVELRCDPISGHTALYWYRQSLGQGLEFLIYFQGNSAPDKSGLPSDRFSAERTGGSVSTLTIQRTQQEDSAVYLCASSASGGRAFFGQGTRLTVV.

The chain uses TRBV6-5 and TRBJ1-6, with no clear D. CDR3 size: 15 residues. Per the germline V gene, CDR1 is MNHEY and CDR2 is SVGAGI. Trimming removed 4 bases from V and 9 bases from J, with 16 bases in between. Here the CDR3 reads CASSSGEGMGSPLHF. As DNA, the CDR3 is TGTGCCAGCAGTTCCGGAGAGGGTATGGGTTCACCCCTCCACTTT.

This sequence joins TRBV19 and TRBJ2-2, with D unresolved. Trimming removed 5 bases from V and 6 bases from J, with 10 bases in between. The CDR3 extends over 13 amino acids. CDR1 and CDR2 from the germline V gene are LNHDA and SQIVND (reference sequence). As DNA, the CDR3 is TGTGCCAGTAGTTTGAGCGCTCCCGGGGAGCTGTTTTTT. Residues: CASSLSAPGELFF.

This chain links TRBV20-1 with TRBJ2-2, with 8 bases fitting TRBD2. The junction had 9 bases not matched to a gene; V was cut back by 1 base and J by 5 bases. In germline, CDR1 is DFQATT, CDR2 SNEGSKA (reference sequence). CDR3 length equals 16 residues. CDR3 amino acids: CSARVPAGGNTGELFF. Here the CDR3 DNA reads TGCAGTGCTAGAGTGCCCGCGGGGGGTAATACCGGGGAGCTGTTTTTT.

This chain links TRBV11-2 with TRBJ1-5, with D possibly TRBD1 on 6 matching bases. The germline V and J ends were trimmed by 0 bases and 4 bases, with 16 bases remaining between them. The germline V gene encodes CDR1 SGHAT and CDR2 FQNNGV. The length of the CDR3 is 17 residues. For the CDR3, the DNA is TGTGCCAGCAGCTTAGACCCTCTAGGGGGAGGGAATCAGCCCCAGCATTTT. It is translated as CASSLDPLGGGNQPQHF.

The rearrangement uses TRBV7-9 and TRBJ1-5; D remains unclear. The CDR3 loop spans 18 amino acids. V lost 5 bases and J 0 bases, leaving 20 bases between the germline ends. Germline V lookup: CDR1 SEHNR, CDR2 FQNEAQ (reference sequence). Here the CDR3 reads CASSAQTTRADSNQPQHF. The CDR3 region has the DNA TGTGCCAGCAGCGCCCAAACAACACGGGCGGATAGCAATCAGCCCCAGCATTTT.

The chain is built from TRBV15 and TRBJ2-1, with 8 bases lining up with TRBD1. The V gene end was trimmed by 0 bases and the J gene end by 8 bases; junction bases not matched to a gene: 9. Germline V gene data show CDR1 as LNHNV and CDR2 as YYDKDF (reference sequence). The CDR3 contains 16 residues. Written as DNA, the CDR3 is TGTGCCACCAGCAGAGAAGCCGGGACAGGCCAGGATGAGCAGTTCTTC. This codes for CATSREAGTGQDEQFF.

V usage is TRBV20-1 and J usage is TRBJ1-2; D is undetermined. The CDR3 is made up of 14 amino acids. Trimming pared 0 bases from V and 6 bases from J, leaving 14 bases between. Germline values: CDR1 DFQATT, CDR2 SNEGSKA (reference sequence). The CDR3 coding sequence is TGCAGTGCTAGAGACCGTATAGGCCGAAATGGCTACACCTTC. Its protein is CSARDRIGRNGYTF.

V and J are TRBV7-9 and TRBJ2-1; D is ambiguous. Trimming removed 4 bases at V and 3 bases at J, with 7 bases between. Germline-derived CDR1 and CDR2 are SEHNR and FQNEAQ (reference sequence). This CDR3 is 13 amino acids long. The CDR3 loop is CASSYALYNEQFF. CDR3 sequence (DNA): TGTGCCAGCAGCTACGCCCTCTACAATGAGCAGTTCTTC.

For the CDR3, the DNA is TGTGCCAGCAGCCAAATCCGGACTAGCGGGGACAATGAGCAGTTCTTC. Translated: CASSQIRTSGDNEQFF. This rearrangement joins TRBV4-2 to TRBJ2-1, with 12 bases matching TRBD2. Trimming cost V 2 bases and J 5 bases; bases outside gene matches: 4. The length of the CDR3 is 16 residues. Germline V lookup: CDR1 LGHNA, CDR2 YNFKEQ.